This T cell receptor beta chain comes out of a study of T-cell reconstitution after alpha-beta-depleted transplantation in children. Study outcomes and limitations: Several hundred rapidly expanded clones from non-depleted graft cells reportedly supplied alpha-beta T cells about two months post-transplant.

Molecular barcoding with unique molecular identifiers was used for the TCRbeta library. MiXCR was run by TCRdb on the PCR reads, yielding one entry per CDR3 protein. The table shows roughly 220,000 distinct CDR3 sequences, with around 7.7% occurring only once. This clonotype was counted a few times. What it binds is not known. The CDR3 length is 12 residues. The V and J ends lost 8 bases and 6 bases, in that order; junction bases with no gene match: 3. The TCR comes from a male patient aged 2-15 years who had a stem cell transplant for acute myeloid leukemia, so the T cells may come from the graft donor. This chain connects TRBV12-3 or TRBV12-4 to TRBJ2-1; 8 bases align to TRBD1. This specimen consisted of PBMCs, mostly from graft donor cells, obtained 360 days after TCRalphabeta/CD19-depleted stem cell transplant. The DNA for the CDR3 is TGTGCCAGCGGGACAGGTTTCAATGAGCAGTTCTTC. This gives the protein CASGTGFNEQFF.